This is a list of T cell receptor beta chains from one sample in a study of tumor-infiltrating lymphocytes in primary liver carcinoma. MiXCR, applied by TCRdb to the multiplex PCR reads, yields one record per CDR3 protein. Among some 64,000 distinct CDR3 sequences listed, about two thirds were seen once. The sequencing input was liver tumor tissue from sampling region 4. The receptors derive from a man in his forties with primary liver carcinoma and hepatitis B virus infection. The CDR3 runs from the conserved cysteine through the conserved F or W. D genes are given only for firm matches. Not all rows give a size; the values are once, few, many and, for expanded clones, a class.

>TRBV12-3/TRBV12-4|TRBD2|TRBJ2-3|.
CASSPLLAVVDTQYF
TGTGCCAGCAGTCCCCTACTAGCGGTAGTAGATACACAGTATTTT
>TRBV5-1|TRBD1|TRBJ1-4|many
CASSVGQGKGEKLFF
TGCGCCAGCAGCGTGGGACAGGGGAAAGGGGAAAAACTGTTTTTT
>TRBV5-1|.|TRBJ2-7|many
CASSLDRVVREQYF
TGCGCCAGCAGCTTGGACAGGGTGGTCCGAGAGCAGTACTTC
>TRBV29-1|.|TRBJ2-1|once
CSAHPGGNEQFF
TGCAGCGCCCACCCAGGAGGTAATGAGCAGTTCTTC
>TRBV5-1|TRBD2|TRBJ2-5|.
CASSGTSESNGETQYF
TGCGCCAGCAGCGGGACTAGCGAGAGTAACGGGGAGACCCAATACTTC
>TRBV5-4|.|TRBJ2-1|.
CASSSTRRSYNEQFF
TGTGCCAGCAGCTCGACCAGACGGTCCTACAATGAGCAGTTCTTC
>TRBV28|TRBD1|TRBJ1-5|many
CASLHPTGQGNQPQHF
TGTGCCAGCCTTCATCCAACAGGACAGGGTAATCAGCCCCAGCATTTT
>TRBV14|.|TRBJ2-3|.
CVSSRGYTDTEYF
TGTGTCAGCAGCCGAGGATACACAGATACGGAGTATTTT
>TRBV6-5|.|TRBJ2-6|.
CASISAARANVLTF
TGTGCCAGTATTTCCGCCGCGAGGGCCAACGTCCTGACTTTC
>TRBV4-2|TRBD2|TRBJ2-2|.
CTSSQYRLAGTGELFF
TGTACCAGCAGCCAATATCGACTAGCGGGCACCGGGGAGCTGTTTTTT
>TRBV7-9|.|TRBJ2-3|few
CASSSQWRARSGDTQYF
TGTGCCAGCAGCTCACAATGGAGGGCCAGGTCGGGAGATACGCAGTATTTT
>TRBV24-1|.|TRBJ2-1|once
CATSDGVEQFF
TGTGCCACCAGTGATGGTGTTGAGCAGTTCTTC
>TRBV11-2|TRBD2|TRBJ2-1|.
CASSFKHGLGRELWNYNEQFF
TGTGCCAGCAGCTTCAAGCATGGATTGGGGCGGGAGTTGTGGAACTACAATGAGCAGTTCTTC
>TRBV12-5|.|TRBJ1-2|.
CASGLSTGCSHGYTF
TGTGCTAGTGGTTTGTCCACAGGGTGCAGTCATGGCTACACCTTC
>TRBV5-5|.|TRBJ2-6|.
CASSLGVYSGANVLTF
TGTGCCAGCAGCTTGGGGGTGTACTCTGGGGCCAACGTCCTGACTTTC
>TRBV4-2|.|TRBJ2-2|.
CASSQESSPNAGELFF
TGTGCCAGCAGCCAAGAATCCTCTCCGAACGCCGGGGAGCTGTTTTTT
>TRBV11-2|TRBD1|TRBJ2-7|medium-sized
CASSSRTGGDEQYF
TGTGCCAGCAGCTCCCGGACAGGGGGGGACGAGCAGTACTTC